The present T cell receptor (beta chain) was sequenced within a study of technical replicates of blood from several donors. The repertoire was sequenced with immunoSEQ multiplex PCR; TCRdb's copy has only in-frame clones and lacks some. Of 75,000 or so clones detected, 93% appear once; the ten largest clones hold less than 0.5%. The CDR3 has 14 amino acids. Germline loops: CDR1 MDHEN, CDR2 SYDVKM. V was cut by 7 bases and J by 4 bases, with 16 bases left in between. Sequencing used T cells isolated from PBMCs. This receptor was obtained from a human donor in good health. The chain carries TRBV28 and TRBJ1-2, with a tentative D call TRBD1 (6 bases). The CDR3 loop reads CASNLGDMIYGYTF. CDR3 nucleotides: TGTGCCAGCAACTTAGGGGACATGATCTATGGCTACACCTTC.